This T cell receptor beta chain comes out of a study of post-analysis software for immune sequencing data. Study-wide results and caveats: Relative to controls, patients had a handful of TRBV segments at higher frequency, with TRBV5-6, TRBV5-1 and TRBV20-1 among these. Analysis by F measure revealed that same-batch samples clustered strongly together.

Tagging with unique molecular identifiers was a feature of the TCR beta cDNA libraries. TCRdb fed the PCR reads into MiXCR, producing one record per CDR3 protein. The sample has roughly 700,000 distinct CDR3 sequences; 25% to 30% are singletons. The sample holds many counts of this clonotype. Its specificity is unknown. There are 15 residues in the CDR3. From germline, CDR1 is PRHDT and CDR2 FYEKMQ (reference sequence). Trimming took 5 bases from V and 4 from J; bases not matched to a gene: 9. The chain joins TRBV13 to TRBJ2-7, with 9 bases identical to TRBD1. This clonotype was sampled from a girl between 5 and 17 years old with multiple sclerosis. Material for sequencing was blood. The CDR3 protein is CASSPRVGQGYEQYF. The DNA of the CDR3 is TGTGCCAGCAGCCCACGAGTAGGACAGGGGTACGAGCAGTACTTC.